This T cell receptor (beta chain) was captured in a study of blood T cell repertoires in COVID-19 (dated by TCRdb to 2020 to 2022). With regard to the full study: Samples from collaborators originated in the United States, Italy and Spain and spanned both the acute and convalescent phases of COVID-19. The material from the prospective study consisted of cDNA or gDNA derived from T cells, B-cell-depleted T cells, or PBMCs. Nearly every sample came with metadata listing a de-identified subject ID, COVID-19 status, age in years and sex. Where available, HLA class I and class II types were taken from metadata supplied by the sample provider and were not determined by assay-based typing. The dataset comprised deeply sampled blood TCRbeta repertoires from subjects exposed to, actively infected with, or recovered from COVID-19. The repertoires were released in a freely available public database meant as a resource for research on the immune response to SARS-CoV-2. The samples were drawn from two sources: the first 160 participants of the ongoing ImmuneRACE study, and fewer than 1,500 subjects contributed by 6 global collaborators. The full study reports these points: How much clinical and demographic metadata was included differed by source and by participant, and the metadata was provided uncurated.

This clone has a handful of counts. It lacks a known antigen. The sample holds no much larger clone one base away, and base qualities are not on file. TCRbeta CDR3 regions were amplified from genomic DNA by means of the immunoSEQ Assay, a bias-controlled multiplex PCR. In the source study's methods: Within the assay, amplification of reference gene primers was used to estimate how many nucleated cells each sample contained. To quantify the absolute abundance of each unique TCRbeta CDR3 rearrangement, sequence reads were collapsed and filtered. For each sample, productive Simpson clonality was calculated as the square root of Simpson's diversity index across productive rearrangements. Drawn from immuneACCESS, this table holds only the in-frame rearrangements with V and J called that TCRdb kept. Clones are partly lost; checked studies trace under half to an unresolved V gene and leave the rest unexplained. V and J calls and clone size are given by that table; D and trimming were obtained from the DNA. Counted in this sample were nearly 350,000 clones; around nine tenths of them appeared once. Roughly 3.4% of the sample lies in the top ten.

Another Seattle source contributed samples from volunteer blood donors who had recovered from COVID-19. Each collaborating institution followed its own protocols to collect whole blood in K2EDTA tubes. For TCRbeta analysis, collaborators shipped samples as frozen whole blood, isolated PBMCs, or DNA extracted from either of those sample types. From the cysteine up to the phenylalanine, the CDR3 has a length of 14 residues. Here the CDR3 DNA is all that survives: 42 bases in frame from base 1. Sequences WSHSY (CDR1) and SAAADI (CDR2) are obtained from the germline V gene. The junction shows trimming of 8 bases on V and 8 bases on J, and the gene matches do not reach 5 bases of it.

This TCR derives from a woman under 30 who had recovered from COVID-19. The chain is assembled from TRBV10-2 and TRBJ2-1; the central 14 bases match TRBD2. The sample comprised peripheral blood. The CDR3 protein is CASGTSGSEDEQFF. The DNA sequence is given as TGCGCCAGCGGGACTAGCGGGAGTGAGGATGAGCAGTTCTTC.